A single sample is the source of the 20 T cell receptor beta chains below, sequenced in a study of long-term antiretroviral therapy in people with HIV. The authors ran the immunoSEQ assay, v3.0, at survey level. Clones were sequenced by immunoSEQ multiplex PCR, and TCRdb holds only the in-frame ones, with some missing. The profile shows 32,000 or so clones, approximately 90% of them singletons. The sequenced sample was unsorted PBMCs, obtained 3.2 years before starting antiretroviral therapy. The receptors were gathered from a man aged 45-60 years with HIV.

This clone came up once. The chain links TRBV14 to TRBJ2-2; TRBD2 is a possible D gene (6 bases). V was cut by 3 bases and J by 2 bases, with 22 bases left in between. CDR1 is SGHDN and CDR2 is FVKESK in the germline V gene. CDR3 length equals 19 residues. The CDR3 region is CASSHIRPGTVRNTGELFF. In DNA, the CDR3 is TGTGCCAGCAGCCACATCAGGCCGGGGACTGTACGAAACACCGGGGAGCTGTTTTTT. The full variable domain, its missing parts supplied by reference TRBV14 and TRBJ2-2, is EAGVTQFPSHSVIEKGQTVTLRCDPISGHDNLYWYRRVMGKEIKFLLHFVKESKQDESGMPNNRFLAERTGGTYSTLKVQPAELEDSGVYFCASSHIRPGTVRNTGELFFGEGSRLTVL.

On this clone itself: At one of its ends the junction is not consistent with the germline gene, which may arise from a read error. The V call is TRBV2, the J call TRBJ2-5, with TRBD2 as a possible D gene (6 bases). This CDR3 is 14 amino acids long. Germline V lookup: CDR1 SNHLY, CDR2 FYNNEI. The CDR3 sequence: CASSGGEAQKTQYF. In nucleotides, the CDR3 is TGTGCCAGCAGTGGGGGGGAGGCCCAAAAGACCCAGTACTTC.

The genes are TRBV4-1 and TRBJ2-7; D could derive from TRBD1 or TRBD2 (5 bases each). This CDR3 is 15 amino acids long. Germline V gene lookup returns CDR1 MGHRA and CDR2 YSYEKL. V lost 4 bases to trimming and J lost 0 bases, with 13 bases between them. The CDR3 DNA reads TGCGCCAGCAGCCCGGGACCGATATACTCCTACGAGCAGTACTTC. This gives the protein CASSPGPIYSYEQYF.

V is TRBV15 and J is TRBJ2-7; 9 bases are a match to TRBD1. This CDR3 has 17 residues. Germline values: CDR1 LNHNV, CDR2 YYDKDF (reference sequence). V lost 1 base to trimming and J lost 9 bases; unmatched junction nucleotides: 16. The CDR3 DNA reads TGTGCCACCAGCAGAGCCCCCCCGGGACAGGGCCAATTAGGGCAGTACTTC. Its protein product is CATSRAPPGQGQLGQYF.

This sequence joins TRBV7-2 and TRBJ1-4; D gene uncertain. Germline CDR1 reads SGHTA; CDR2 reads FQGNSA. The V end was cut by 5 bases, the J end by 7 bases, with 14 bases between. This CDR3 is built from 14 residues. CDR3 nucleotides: TGTGCCAGCAGCCGCTCGAAATGGGGTGAAAAACTGTTTTTT. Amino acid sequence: CASSRSKWGEKLFF.

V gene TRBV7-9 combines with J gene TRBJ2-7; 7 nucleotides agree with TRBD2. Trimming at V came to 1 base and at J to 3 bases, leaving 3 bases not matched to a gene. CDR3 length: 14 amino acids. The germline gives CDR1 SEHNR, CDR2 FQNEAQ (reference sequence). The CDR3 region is CASSLGWDYYEQYF. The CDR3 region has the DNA TGTGCCAGCAGCTTAGGGTGGGACTACTACGAGCAGTACTTC.

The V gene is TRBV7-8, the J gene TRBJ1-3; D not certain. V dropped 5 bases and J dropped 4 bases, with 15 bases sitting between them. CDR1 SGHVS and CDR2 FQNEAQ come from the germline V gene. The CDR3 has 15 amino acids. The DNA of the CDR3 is TGTGCCAGCAGCCTCGTAAGGCCAGTCGGAAACACCATATATTTT. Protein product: CASSLVRPVGNTIYF.

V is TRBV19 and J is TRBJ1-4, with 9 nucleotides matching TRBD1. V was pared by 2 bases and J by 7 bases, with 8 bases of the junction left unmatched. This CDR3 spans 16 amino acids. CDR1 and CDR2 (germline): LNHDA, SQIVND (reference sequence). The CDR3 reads CASSISSGQGSEKLFF. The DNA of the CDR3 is TGTGCCAGTAGTATAAGTTCGGGACAGGGTAGTGAAAAACTGTTTTTT.

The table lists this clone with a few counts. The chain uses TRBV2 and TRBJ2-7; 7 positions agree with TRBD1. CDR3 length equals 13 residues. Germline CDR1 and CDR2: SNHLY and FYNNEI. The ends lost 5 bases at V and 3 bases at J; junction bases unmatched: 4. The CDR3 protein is CASSRDSFYEQYF. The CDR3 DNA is TGTGCCAGCAGTCGGGACAGCTTCTACGAGCAGTACTTC.

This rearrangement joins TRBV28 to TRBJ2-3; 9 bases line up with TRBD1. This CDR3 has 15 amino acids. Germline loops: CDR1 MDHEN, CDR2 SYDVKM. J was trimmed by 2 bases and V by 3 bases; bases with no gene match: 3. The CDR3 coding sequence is TGTGCCAGCAGTTTTGGGGACAGGGCCACAGATACGCAGTATTTT. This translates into CASSFGDRATDTQYF.

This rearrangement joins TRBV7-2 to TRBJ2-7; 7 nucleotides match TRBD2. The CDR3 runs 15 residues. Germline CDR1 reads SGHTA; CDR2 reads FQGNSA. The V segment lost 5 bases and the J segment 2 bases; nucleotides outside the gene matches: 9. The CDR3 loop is CASSRTSGNTYEQYF. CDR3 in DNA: TGTGCCAGCAGCCGGACCAGCGGGAATACCTACGAGCAGTACTTC. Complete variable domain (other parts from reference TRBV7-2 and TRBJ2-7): GAGVSQSPSNKVTEKGKDVELRCDPISGHTALYWYRQSLGQGLEFLIYFQGNSAPDKSGLPSDRFSAERTGGSVSTLTIQRTQQEDSAVYLCASSRTSGNTYEQYFGPGTRLTVT.

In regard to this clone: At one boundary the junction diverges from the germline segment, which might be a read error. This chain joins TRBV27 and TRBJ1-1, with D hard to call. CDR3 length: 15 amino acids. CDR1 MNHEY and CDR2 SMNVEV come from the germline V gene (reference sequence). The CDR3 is CASRFYHQANTEAFF. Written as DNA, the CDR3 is TGTGCCAGCCGTTTTTATCACCAAGCGAACACTGAAGCTTTCTTT.

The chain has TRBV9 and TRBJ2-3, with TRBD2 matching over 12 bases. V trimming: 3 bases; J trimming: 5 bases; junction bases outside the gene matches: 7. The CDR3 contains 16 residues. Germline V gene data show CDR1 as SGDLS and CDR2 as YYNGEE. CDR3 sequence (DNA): TGTGCCAGCAGCGCCAGGACTAGCGGGGCGGTAGATACGCAGTATTTT. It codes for CASSARTSGAVDTQYF.

CDR3 sequence reads: CASTDNPNTEAFF. The CDR3 coding sequence is TGCGCCAGCACGGACAACCCGAACACTGAAGCTTTCTTT. The chain links TRBV5-1 to TRBJ1-1; possible D gene TRBD1, 5 bases. Trimming removed 6 bases from V and 1 base from J, with 10 bases in between. This CDR3 comprises 13 residues. CDR1 is SGHRS and CDR2 is YFSETQ in the germline V gene.

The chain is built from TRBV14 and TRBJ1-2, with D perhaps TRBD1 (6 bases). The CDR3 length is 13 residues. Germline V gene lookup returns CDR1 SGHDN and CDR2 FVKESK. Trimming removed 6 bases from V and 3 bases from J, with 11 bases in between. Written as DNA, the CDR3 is TGTGCCAGCAGTCTGGACAGTGACTATGGCTACACCTTC. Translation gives CASSLDSDYGYTF.

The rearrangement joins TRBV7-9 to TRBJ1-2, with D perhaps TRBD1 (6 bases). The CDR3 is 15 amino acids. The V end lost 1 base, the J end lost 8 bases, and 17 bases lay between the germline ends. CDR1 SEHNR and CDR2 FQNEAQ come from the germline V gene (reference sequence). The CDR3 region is CASSLGSGGAQGYTF. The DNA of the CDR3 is TGTGCCAGCAGCTTAGGCTCCGGGGGGGCGCAAGGCTACACCTTC.

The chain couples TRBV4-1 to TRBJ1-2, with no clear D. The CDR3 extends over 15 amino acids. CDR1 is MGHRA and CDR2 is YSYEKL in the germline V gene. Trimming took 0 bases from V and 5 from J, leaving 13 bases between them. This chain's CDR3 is CASSQDMRSYYGYTF. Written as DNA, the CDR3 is TGCGCCAGCAGCCAAGACATGAGGTCCTATTATGGCTACACCTTC.

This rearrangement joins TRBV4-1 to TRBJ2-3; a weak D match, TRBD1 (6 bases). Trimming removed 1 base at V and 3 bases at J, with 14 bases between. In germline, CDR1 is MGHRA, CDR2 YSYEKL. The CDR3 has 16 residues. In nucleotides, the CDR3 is TGCGCCAGCAGCCAAGTATCAGGGGCAGGGACAGATACGCAGTATTTT. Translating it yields CASSQVSGAGTDTQYF.

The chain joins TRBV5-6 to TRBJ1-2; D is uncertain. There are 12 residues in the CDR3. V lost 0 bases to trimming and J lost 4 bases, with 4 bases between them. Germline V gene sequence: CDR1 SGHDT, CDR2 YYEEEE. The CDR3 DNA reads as TGTGCCAGCAGCTTGGCCGGCTATGGCTACACCTTC. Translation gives CASSLAGYGYTF.

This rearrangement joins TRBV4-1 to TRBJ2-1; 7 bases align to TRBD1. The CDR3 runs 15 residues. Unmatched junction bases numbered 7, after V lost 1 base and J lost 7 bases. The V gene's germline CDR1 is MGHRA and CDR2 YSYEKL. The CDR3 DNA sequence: TGCGCCAGCAGCCAAGGGGAAGAGGGGGCGAATGAGCAGTTCTTC. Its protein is CASSQGEEGANEQFF.